A selection of T cell receptor beta chains follows, all from one sample in a study of immune characterization of retroperitoneal liposarcoma. TCRdb independently ran MiXCR on the PCR reads; one entry per CDR3 protein. This sample has several thousand distinct CDR3 sequences, with around 40% found just once. The sample was tumor tissue. The receptors were gathered from a male donor with retroperitoneal liposarcoma. CDR3s leave out the opening cysteine and the closing phenylalanine or tryptophan. Each record gives: V gene, J gene, clone size, CDR3 protein. Clone size appears in some rows only: once, few, many, or a class for an expanded clone.

V: TRBV6-2/TRBV6-3; J: TRBJ2-5; size: NA; CDR3: ASSYGPLRF
V: TRBV12-3/TRBV12-4; J: TRBJ2-3; size: NA; CDR3: ASRRLAGGKDTQY
V: TRBV6-5; J: TRBJ2-1; size: NA; CDR3: ASSYSPSYEQF
V: TRBV25-1; J: TRBJ2-2; size: NA; CDR3: ASSEGYANTGELF
V: TRBV7-2; J: TRBJ2-1; size: few; CDR3: ASSAPGDFYNEQF
V: TRBV6-1; J: TRBJ2-1; size: NA; CDR3: ASSGTRGPYEQF
V: TRBV12-3/TRBV12-4; J: NA; size: medium-sized; CDR3: ASSFLLTTGQGVYNEQY
V: TRBV6-1; J: TRBJ2-4; size: NA; CDR3: ASSEVHSGGSANEQY
V: TRBV11-2; J: TRBJ2-1; size: NA; CDR3: ASRPTGQPAYEQF
V: TRBV6-6; J: NA; size: NA; CDR3: ASSYSPPRGVYNEQY